The 3 T cell receptor beta chains reported below all come from one sample, sequenced in a study of human T cells and chemical hapten exposure. MiXCR was run by TCRdb on the RACE reads, yielding one entry per CDR3 protein. The data hold some 300,000 distinct CDR3 sequences, with around 5% observed a single time. Time point meaning: pre-sensitization, week 0. Noted treatment: therapeutic diphenylcyclopropenone sensitization with weekly scalp DPC. The material was whole blood, obtained in connection with sensitization to the hapten diphenylcyclopropenone (DPC). These receptors were collected from a woman aged 18-29 years with alopecia areata. Some clones in this sample may be carry-over from other donors' samples.

The chain combines TRBV20-1 with TRBJ1-2; D uncertain. Germline V CDR1 and CDR2: DFQATT, SNEGSKA (reference sequence). This CDR3 has 11 amino acids. V lost 0 bases and J lost 13, with 12 bases in between. CDR3 region: CSARDTGVCTF. The CDR3, as DNA: TGCAGTGCTAGAGATACCGGCGTGTGCACCTTC.

J is TRBJ2-7 and V is TRBV6-5, with 7 bases aligning to TRBD2. The CDR3 runs to 15 residues. Losses at the gene ends were 4 bases for V and 0 bases for J; bases not matched to a gene: 6. CDR1 MNHEY and CDR2 SVGAGI come from the germline V gene. CDR3 DNA: TGTGCCAGCAGTTTGGGCGGGGGAAACTCCTACGAGCAGTACTTC. This sequence encodes CASSLGGGNSYEQYF.

This clonotype was detected many times. CDR3 sequence (DNA): TGTGCCAGCAGTGAATGGGGGGAAGATACGCAGTATTTT. Its protein is CASSEWGEDTQYF. The rearrangement joins TRBV25-1 to TRBJ2-3, with D possibly matching TRBD2 (6 bases). The CDR3 has 13 amino acids. Trimming took off 1 base at V and 5 bases at J, with 7 bases between the two ends. Germline-derived CDR1 and CDR2 are MGHDK and SYGVNS.